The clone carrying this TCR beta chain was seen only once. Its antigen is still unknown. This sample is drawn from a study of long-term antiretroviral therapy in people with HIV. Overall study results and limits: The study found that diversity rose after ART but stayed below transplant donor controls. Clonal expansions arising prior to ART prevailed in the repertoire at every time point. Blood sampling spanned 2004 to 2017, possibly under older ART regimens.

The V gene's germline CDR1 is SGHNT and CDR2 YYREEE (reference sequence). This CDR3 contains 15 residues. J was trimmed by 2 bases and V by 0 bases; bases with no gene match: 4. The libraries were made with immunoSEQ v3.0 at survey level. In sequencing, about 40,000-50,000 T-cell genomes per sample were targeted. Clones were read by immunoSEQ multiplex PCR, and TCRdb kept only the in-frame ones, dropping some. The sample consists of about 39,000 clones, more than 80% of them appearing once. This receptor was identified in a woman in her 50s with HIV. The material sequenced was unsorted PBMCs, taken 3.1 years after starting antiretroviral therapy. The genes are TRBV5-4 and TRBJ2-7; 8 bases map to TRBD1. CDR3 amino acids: CASSLAGTGPYEQYF. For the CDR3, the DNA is TGTGCCAGCAGCTTGGCCGGGACAGGCCCCTACGAGCAGTACTTC.